These 20 T cell receptor beta chains were all obtained from the same sample, sequenced in a study of T cells in Graves' hyperthyroidism and ophthalmopathy (dated by TCRdb to between 2018 and 2020). Receptor libraries were prepared by multiplex PCR. TCRdb names Illumina HiSeq 2000 as the instrument used. TCR beta CDR3 regions were amplified from RNA transcripts. The TCR CDR3 was subjected to a first round of RT-PCR using the HTBI primer set and the Qiagen OneStep RT-PCR kit. TCRdb cleaned the public reads at Q25 with fastp, built clones with MiXCR and kept in-frame beta chains. Rows merge per CDR3 protein into single entries with the most common DNA and genes. Within this sample are some 350,000 distinct CDR3 sequences, with roughly 13% of them counted one time only. The biggest ten clones account for approximately 35% of the sample. The specimen sequenced was blood. The receptors were sampled from a woman aged 40 to 50 with Graves' ophthalmopathy.

In its sample, this clonotype was seen many times. The chain uses TRBV6-1 and TRBJ1-1; D gene uncertain. V dropped 6 bases and J dropped 6 bases, with 14 bases sitting between them. From germline, CDR1 is MNHNS and CDR2 SASEGT. The CDR3 spans 13 residues. This CDR3 reads CASRRNLRAEAFF. The CDR3, as DNA: TGTGCCAGCAGGAGAAACTTGAGGGCTGAAGCTTTCTTT.

There are many counts of this clonotype. The CDR3 is CASSSPGGSTEAFF. DNA for the CDR3: TGTGCCAGCAGTTCTCCAGGGGGGAGCACTGAAGCTTTCTTT. This chain links TRBV28 with TRBJ1-1; 7 bases match TRBD1. Germline trimming cut 4 bases from V and 4 bases from J; bases unmatched to any gene: 6. Germline V CDR1 and CDR2: MDHEN, SYDVKM. The CDR3 covers 14 residues.

This clonotype has a count of ten or more. The chain recombines TRBV20-1 with TRBJ1-2, with no clear D. Trimming removed 0 bases from V and 1 base from J, with 18 bases in between. The CDR3 covers 17 residues. Looked up from germline, CDR1 is DFQATT and CDR2 is SNEGSKA (reference sequence). The DNA of the CDR3 is TGCAGTGCTAGAGATGGAGGCAGAAACTTCTTTAACTATGGCTACACCTTC. Protein: CSARDGGRNFFNYGYTF.

This clonotype has ten or more counts. V gene TRBV3-1 combines with J gene TRBJ2-1, with D perhaps given as TRBD1 or TRBD2 (5 bases each). The CDR3 loop spans 15 amino acids. Germline CDR1 and CDR2: LGHDT and YNNKEL (reference sequence). The germline V and J ends were trimmed by 3 bases and 6 bases, with 15 bases remaining between them. The CDR3 DNA follows: TGTGCCAGCAGCCAGGGGAGTATCCAGGGCAATGAGCAGTTCTTC. This sequence encodes CASSQGSIQGNEQFF.

This clonotype was observed a few times. The CDR3 reads CASSLQTGGNTEAFF. CDR3 bases: TGCGCCAGCAGCTTGCAGACAGGGGGGAACACTGAAGCTTTCTTT. The gene calls are TRBV4-1 and TRBJ1-1, with TRBD1 matching 9 bases. The CDR3 consists of 15 residues. Germline assignment: CDR1 MGHRA and CDR2 YSYEKL. Trimming cost V 5 bases and J 1 base; bases outside gene matches: 5.

The chain employs TRBV15 and TRBJ1-4; D not resolved. CDR3 length: 11 amino acids. Trimming shortened V by 9 bases and J by 10 bases, and 12 bases separated the two germline ends. Per the germline V gene, CDR1 is LNHNV and CDR2 is YYDKDF (reference sequence). The CDR3 sequence: CATQKVGKLFF. The CDR3 DNA is TGTGCCACGCAAAAAGTGGGAAAACTGTTTTTT.

This clonotype was found many times. The chain carries TRBV11-2 and TRBJ1-1; tentative D call: TRBD1 (5 bases). Trimming removed 3 bases at V and 4 bases at J, with 15 bases between. The CDR3 runs to 15 residues. The germline V gene encodes CDR1 SGHAT and CDR2 FQNNGV. CDR3 bases: TGTGCCAGCAGCTTCGGGGGTTTAGGGTCCACTGAAGCTTTCTTT. It yields the protein CASSFGGLGSTEAFF. The full variable domain, rest sourced from reference TRBV11-2 and TRBJ1-1, is EAGVAQSPRYKIIEKRQSVAFWCNPISGHATLYWYQQILGQGPKLLIQFQNNGVVDDSQLPKDRFSAERLKGVDSTLKIQPAKLEDSAVYLCASSFGGLGSTEAFFGQGTRLTVV.

This clonotype has ten or more counts. The gene calls are TRBV19 and TRBJ1-6, with D hard to call. V gave up 6 bases and J gave up 0 bases, with 6 bases separating them. CDR1 and CDR2 (germline): LNHDA, SQIVND (reference sequence). The CDR3 length is 14 residues. CDR3 residues: CASSPSSYNSPLHF. In nucleotides, the CDR3 is TGTGCCAGTAGCCCAAGCTCCTATAATTCACCCCTCCACTTT.

This clonotype occurred many times. The chain uses TRBV7-9 and TRBJ1-1, with a possible D match to TRBD1 (6 bases). In germline, CDR1 is SEHNR, CDR2 FQNEAQ (reference sequence). The ends were cut back, 8 bases at V and 0 bases at J, with 7 bases in the middle. The CDR3 totals 12 residues. The CDR3 reads CASEGVNTEAFF. For the CDR3, the DNA is TGTGCCAGCGAGGGGGTGAACACTGAAGCTTTCTTT.

This clonotype showed up many times. The genes are TRBV2 and TRBJ1-2; D is perhaps TRBD1 (5 bases). The CDR3 loop spans 13 amino acids. Germline CDR1 is SNHLY and CDR2 is FYNNEI. V was cut by 2 bases and J by 3 bases, with 7 bases left in between. The CDR3 DNA follows: TGTGCCAGCAGTGAACAGGGAGACTATGGCTACACCTTC. This sequence encodes CASSEQGDYGYTF.

This clonotype was counted at least ten times. The chain couples TRBV2 to TRBJ1-5; TRBD1 is a possible D gene (5 bases). The CDR3 is made up of 14 amino acids. Per the germline V gene, CDR1 is SNHLY and CDR2 is FYNNEI. Trimming removed 7 bases at V and 5 bases at J, with 15 bases between. CDR3 loop: CASTRRGGYQPQHF. The CDR3 DNA reads as TGTGCCAGCACCCGCCGGGGGGGGTATCAGCCCCAGCATTTT.

This sequence joins TRBV30 and TRBJ2-7, with D possibly being TRBD2 (6 bases). V was pared by 1 base and J by 6 bases, with 13 bases between. In germline, CDR1 is GTSNPN, CDR2 SVGIG (reference sequence). The CDR3 loop spans 13 amino acids. For the CDR3, the DNA is TGTGCCTGGAGTGGCGGGACTGGGCTCGAGCAGTACTTC. Translation: CAWSGGTGLEQYF.

The CDR3 coding sequence is TGTGCCAGCAGCCGAAGCACCGCTGGAAACACCATATATTTT. It specifies CASSRSTAGNTIYF. The chain joins TRBV9 to TRBJ1-3, with no clear D. The CDR3 sequence is 14 residues long. Germline values: CDR1 SGDLS, CDR2 YYNGEE. Trimming shortened V by 4 bases and J by 2 bases, and 10 bases separated the two germline ends.

This clonotype was seen repeatedly, ten times or more. The chain is built from TRBV6-1 and TRBJ1-5; possible D gene TRBD1, 5 bases. Trimming stripped 5 bases from V and 0 bases from J, with 20 bases between. The germline V gene encodes CDR1 MNHNS and CDR2 SASEGT. This CDR3 spans 18 amino acids. CDR3 residues: CASSSPRATDRSNQPQHF. In DNA form, the CDR3 reads TGTGCCAGCAGTTCGCCCCGTGCGACAGACCGTAGCAATCAGCCCCAGCATTTT.

This clonotype was picked up one time. This chain links TRBV6-2 or TRBV6-3 with TRBJ1-6; a weak D match, TRBD1 (6 bases). This CDR3 spans 15 amino acids. V dropped 8 bases and J dropped 4 bases, with 15 bases sitting between them. Germline values: CDR1 MNHEY, CDR2 SVGEGT. The CDR3 protein is CASLMDSRYNSPLHF. DNA for the CDR3: TGTGCCAGCCTTATGGACAGCCGGTATAATTCACCCCTCCACTTT.

Ten or more counts support this clonotype. The chain combines TRBV9 with TRBJ2-7; 8 nucleotides align to TRBD2. Germline V lookup: CDR1 SGDLS, CDR2 YYNGEE. CDR3 length: 14 amino acids. V dropped 5 bases and J dropped 5; count of bases not matched to a gene: 9. The CDR3 bases are TGTGCCAGCAGTGCCGGGAGGGCCTCTCACGAGCAGTACTTC. Amino acids: CASSAGRASHEQYF.

This clonotype was detected a few times. V gene TRBV12-3 or TRBV12-4 combines with J gene TRBJ1-5; D ambiguous. The V end was cut by 5 bases, the J end by 9 bases, with 11 bases between. The CDR3 covers 12 residues. The CDR3 coding sequence is TGTGCCAGCAGTCTCCCAAGGCGGCCCCAGCATTTT. It translates to CASSLPRRPQHF.

This clonotype was seen many times. This chain uses TRBV7-9 with TRBJ1-1; D unresolved. Germline V lookup: CDR1 SEHNR, CDR2 FQNEAQ (reference sequence). Trimming removed 5 bases at V and 4 bases at J, with 14 bases between. This CDR3 is built from 14 residues. The CDR3 region is CASSPWGGGTEAFF. Written as DNA, the CDR3 is TGTGCCAGCAGCCCCTGGGGAGGAGGCACTGAAGCTTTCTTT.

This clonotype was seen at least ten times. The CDR3 nucleotides are TGTGCCAGCAGCTTAGTCGGGGGAGGAGAGACCCAGTACTTC. It specifies CASSLVGGGETQYF. This rearrangement joins TRBV7-9 to TRBJ2-5; the D gene is possibly TRBD2 (6 bases). V dropped 1 base and J dropped 4 bases, with 10 bases sitting between them. Germline V gene lookup returns CDR1 SEHNR and CDR2 FQNEAQ (reference sequence). CDR3 length equals 14 residues.

This clonotype was recorded a few times. This chain uses TRBV6-6 with TRBJ1-1; D is undetermined. Germline V gene sequence: CDR1 MNHNY, CDR2 SVGAGI (reference sequence). CDR3 length: 12 residues. The V end was cut by 0 bases, the J end by 3 bases, with 2 bases between. CDR3 sequence: CASSYSDTEAFF. The CDR3 coding sequence is TGTGCCAGCAGTTACTCCGACACTGAAGCTTTCTTT.